This T cell receptor beta chain was retrieved from a study of shared clonotypes between healthy human individuals. For sorted subsets, 150 to 250 ng DNA per replicate equaled roughly 29,000 T cell genomes. The data were produced by immunoSEQ multiplex PCR, yet TCRdb's version contains in-frame clones alone and is incomplete. This sample has 2 million to 2.5 million clones; 93% occur once, and the top ten carry about 0.38%. Regarding the study as a whole: Collection of samples was limited to blood; tissue repertoires likely differ.

Details on this clone: The antigen remains unidentified.

CD4+ cells yielded CD45RA+ naive and CD45RA-negative memory subsets. The material sequenced was naive CD4+ T cells from PBMCs. Regarding subset: CD45RA+ positively selected. The sequence came from a man between 18 and 29 years old in good health. Some clones in this sample may be carry-over from other donors' samples.

In DNA, the CDR3 is TGTGCCAGCAGCTGGGGACAATTTAATAATTCACCCCTCCACTTT. Translation: CASSWGQFNNSPLHF. V and J are TRBV5-4 and TRBJ1-6, with D possibly being TRBD1 (6 bases). V dropped 3 bases and J dropped 5 bases, with 12 bases sitting between them. Looked up from germline, CDR1 is SGHNT and CDR2 is YYREEE (reference sequence). There are 15 residues in the CDR3.